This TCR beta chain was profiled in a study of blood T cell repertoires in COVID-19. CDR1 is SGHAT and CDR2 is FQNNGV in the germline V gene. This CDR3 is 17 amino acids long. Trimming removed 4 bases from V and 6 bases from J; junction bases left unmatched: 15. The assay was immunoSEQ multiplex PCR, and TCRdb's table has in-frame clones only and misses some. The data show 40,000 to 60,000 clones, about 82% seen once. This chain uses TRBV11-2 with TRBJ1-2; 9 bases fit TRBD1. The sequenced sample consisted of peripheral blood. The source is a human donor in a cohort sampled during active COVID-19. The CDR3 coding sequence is TGTGCCAGCAGCTCATTTAGCGTTCGGACAGGGGTGGATGGCTACACCTTC. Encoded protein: CASSSFSVRTGVDGYTF. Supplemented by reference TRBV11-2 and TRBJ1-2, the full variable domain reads EAGVAQSPRYKIIEKRQSVAFWCNPISGHATLYWYQQILGQGPKLLIQFQNNGVVDDSQLPKDRFSAERLKGVDSTLKIQPAKLEDSAVYLCASSSFSVRTGVDGYTFGSGTRLTVV.